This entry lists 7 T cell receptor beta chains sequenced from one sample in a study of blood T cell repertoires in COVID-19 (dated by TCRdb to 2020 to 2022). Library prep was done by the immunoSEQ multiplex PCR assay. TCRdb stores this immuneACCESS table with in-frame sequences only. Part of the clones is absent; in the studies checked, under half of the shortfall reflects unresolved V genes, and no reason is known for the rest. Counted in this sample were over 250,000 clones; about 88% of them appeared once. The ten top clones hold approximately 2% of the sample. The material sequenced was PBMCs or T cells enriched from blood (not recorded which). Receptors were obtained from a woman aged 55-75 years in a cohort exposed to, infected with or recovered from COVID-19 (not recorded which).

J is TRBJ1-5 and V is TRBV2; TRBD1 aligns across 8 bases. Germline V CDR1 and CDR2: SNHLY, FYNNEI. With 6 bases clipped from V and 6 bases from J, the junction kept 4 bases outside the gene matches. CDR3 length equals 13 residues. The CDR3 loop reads CASRGTGFQPQHF. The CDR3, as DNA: TGTGCCAGCAGGGGGACAGGTTTTCAGCCCCAGCATTTT.

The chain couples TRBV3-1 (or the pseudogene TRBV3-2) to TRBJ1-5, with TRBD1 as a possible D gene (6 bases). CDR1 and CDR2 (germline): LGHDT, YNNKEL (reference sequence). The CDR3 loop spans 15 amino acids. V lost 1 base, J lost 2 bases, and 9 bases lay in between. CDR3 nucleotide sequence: TGTGCCAGCAGCCAAGGGACAGTGGGCAATCAGCCCCAGCATTTT. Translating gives CASSQGTVGNQPQHF.

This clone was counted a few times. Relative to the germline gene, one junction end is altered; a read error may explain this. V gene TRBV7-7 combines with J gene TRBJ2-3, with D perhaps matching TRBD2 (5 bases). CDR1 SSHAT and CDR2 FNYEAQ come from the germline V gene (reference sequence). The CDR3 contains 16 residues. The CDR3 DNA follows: TGTGCTAGCAGCTTAGGTTCGGGATCGGTCACAGATACGCAGTATTTT. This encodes CASSLGSGSVTDTQYF.

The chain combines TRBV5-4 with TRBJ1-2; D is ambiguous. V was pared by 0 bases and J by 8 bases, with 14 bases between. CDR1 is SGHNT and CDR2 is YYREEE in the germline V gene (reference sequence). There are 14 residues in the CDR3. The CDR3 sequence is CASSLVGGISGYTF. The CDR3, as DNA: TGTGCCAGCAGCTTGGTAGGAGGGATTAGCGGCTACACCTTC.

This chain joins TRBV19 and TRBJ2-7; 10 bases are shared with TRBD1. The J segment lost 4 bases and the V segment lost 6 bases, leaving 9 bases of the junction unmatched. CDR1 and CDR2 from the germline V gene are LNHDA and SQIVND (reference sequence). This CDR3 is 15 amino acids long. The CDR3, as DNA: TGTGCCAGTAGGGACAAAGCGGGACAGGGGTACGAGCAGTACTTC. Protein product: CASRDKAGQGYEQYF. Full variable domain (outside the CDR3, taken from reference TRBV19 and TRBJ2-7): DGGITQSPKYLFRKEGQNVTLSCEQNLNHDAMYWYRQDPGQGLRLIYYSQIVNDFQKGDIAEGYSVSREKKESFPLTVTSAQKNPTAFYLCASRDKAGQGYEQYFGPGTRLTVT.

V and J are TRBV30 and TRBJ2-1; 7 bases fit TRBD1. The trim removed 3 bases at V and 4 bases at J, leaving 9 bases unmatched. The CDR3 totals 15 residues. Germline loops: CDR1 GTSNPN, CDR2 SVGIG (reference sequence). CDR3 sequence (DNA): TGTGCCTGGAGGAGTAGGGGGCTGGGTTACAATGAGCAGTTCTTC. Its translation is CAWRSRGLGYNEQFF.

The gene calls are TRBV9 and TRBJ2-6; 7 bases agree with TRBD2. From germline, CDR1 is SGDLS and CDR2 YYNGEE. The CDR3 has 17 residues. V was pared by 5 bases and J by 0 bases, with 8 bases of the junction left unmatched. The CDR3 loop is CASRSSGAFSGANVLTF. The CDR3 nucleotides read TGTGCCAGCAGATCGAGCGGGGCCTTCTCTGGGGCCAACGTCCTGACTTTC. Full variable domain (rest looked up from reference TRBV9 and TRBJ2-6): DSGVTQTPKHLITATGQRVTLRCSPRSGDLSVYWYQQSLDQGLQFLIQYYNGEERAKGNILERFSAQQFPDLHSELNLSSLELGDSALYFCASRSSGAFSGANVLTFGAGSRLTVL.